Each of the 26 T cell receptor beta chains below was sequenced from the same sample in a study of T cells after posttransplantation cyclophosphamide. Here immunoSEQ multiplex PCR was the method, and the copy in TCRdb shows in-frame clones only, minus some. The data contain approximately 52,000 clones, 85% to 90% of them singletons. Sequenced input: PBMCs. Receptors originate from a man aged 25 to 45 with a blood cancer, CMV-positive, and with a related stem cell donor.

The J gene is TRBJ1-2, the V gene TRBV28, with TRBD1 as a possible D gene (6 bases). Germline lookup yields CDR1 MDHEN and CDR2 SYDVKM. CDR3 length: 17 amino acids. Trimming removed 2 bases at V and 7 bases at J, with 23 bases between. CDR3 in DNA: TGTGCCAGCAGTTTAAGGGGGTCTAAACAGGGTTATTTTGGCTACACCTTC. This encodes CASSLRGSKQGYFGYTF.

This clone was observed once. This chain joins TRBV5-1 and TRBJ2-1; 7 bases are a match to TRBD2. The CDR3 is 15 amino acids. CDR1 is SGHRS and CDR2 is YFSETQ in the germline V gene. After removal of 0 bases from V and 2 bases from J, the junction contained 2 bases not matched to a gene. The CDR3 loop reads CASSLASGAYNEQFF. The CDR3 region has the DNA TGCGCCAGCAGCTTGGCTAGCGGCGCCTACAATGAGCAGTTCTTC.

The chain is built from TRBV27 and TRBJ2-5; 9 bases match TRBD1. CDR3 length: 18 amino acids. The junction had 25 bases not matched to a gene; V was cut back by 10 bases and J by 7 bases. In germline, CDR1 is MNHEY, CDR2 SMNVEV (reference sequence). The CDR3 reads CAILPGSRRQGVVGTQYF. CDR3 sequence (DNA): TGTGCCATACTCCCCGGGTCGAGGAGACAGGGGGTCGTTGGGACCCAGTACTTC.

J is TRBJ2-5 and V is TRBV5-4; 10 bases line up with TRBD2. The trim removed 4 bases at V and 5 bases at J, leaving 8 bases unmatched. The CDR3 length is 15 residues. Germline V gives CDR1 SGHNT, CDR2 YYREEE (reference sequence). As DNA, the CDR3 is TGTGCCAGCAGCACAGAGCGGGAGGGCCGGGAGACCCAGTACTTC. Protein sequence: CASSTEREGRETQYF.

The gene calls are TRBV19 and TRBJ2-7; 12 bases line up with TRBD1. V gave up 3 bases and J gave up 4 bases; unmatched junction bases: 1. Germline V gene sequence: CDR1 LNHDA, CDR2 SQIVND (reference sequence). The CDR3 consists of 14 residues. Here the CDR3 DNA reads TGTGCCAGTAGTATGGGACAGGGGGCGTACGAGCAGTACTTC. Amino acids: CASSMGQGAYEQYF.

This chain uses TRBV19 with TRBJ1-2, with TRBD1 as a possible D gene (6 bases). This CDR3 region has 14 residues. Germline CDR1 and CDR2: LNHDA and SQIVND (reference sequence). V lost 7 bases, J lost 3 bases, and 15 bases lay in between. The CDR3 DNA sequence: TGTGCCAGTAAACTGACAGGAATCGACTATGGCTACACCTTC. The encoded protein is CASKLTGIDYGYTF.

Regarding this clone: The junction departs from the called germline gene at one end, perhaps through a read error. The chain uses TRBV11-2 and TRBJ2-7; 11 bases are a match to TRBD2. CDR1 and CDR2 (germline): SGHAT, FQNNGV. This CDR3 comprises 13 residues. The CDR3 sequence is CASSFTSGRASNF. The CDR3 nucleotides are TGTGCCAGCAGCTTTACTAGCGGGAGAGCATCGAACTTC.

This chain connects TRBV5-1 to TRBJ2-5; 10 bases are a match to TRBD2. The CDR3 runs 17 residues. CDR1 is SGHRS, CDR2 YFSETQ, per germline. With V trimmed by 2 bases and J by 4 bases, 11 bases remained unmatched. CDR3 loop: CASSFGASGRRGETQYF. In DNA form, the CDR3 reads TGCGCCAGCAGCTTTGGAGCTAGCGGGAGAAGGGGAGAGACCCAGTACTTC.

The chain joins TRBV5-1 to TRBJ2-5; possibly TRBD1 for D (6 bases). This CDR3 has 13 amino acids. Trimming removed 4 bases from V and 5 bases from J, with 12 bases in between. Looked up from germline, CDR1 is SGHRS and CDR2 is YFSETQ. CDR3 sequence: CASSTGQRETQYF. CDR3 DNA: TGCGCCAGCAGCACGGGACAACGGGAGACCCAGTACTTC.

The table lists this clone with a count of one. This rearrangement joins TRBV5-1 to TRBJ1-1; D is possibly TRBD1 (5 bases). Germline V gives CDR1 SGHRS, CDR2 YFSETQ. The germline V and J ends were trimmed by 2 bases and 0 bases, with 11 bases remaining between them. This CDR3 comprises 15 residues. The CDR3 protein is CASSFLDSMNTEAFF. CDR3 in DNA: TGCGCCAGCAGCTTCCTAGACAGCATGAACACTGAAGCTTTCTTT.

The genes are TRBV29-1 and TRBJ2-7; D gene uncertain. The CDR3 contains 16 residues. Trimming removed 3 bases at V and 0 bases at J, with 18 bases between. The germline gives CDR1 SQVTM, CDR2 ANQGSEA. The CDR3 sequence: CSVDGLDGYGSYEQYF. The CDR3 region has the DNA TGCAGCGTTGACGGCCTAGATGGATATGGCTCCTACGAGCAGTACTTC.

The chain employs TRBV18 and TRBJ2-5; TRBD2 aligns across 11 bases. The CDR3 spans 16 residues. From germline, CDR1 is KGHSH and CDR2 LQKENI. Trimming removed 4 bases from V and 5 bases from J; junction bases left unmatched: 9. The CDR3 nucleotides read TGTGCCAGCTCACTACTAGCGGGAGTTAATGTGGAGACCCAGTACTTC. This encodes CASSLLAGVNVETQYF.

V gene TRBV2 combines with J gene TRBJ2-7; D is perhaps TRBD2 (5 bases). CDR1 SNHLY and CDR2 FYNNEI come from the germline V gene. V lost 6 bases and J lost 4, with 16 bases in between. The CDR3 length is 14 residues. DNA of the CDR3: TGTGCCAGCAGGCGGCGGACGGGGTTTTACGAGCAGTACTTC. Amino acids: CASRRRTGFYEQYF.

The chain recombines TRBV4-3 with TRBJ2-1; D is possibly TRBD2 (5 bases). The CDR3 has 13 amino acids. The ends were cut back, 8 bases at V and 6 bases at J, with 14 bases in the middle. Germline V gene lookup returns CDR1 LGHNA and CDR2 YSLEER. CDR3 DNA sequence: TGCGCCAGCGGATCGAGGGCGGGCAATGAGCAGTTCTTC. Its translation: CASGSRAGNEQFF.

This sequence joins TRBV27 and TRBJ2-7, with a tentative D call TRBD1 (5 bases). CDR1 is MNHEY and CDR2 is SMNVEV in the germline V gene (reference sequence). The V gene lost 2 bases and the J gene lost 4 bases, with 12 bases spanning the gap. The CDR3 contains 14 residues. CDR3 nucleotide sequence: TGTGCCAGCAGTTTAGGGGCTGGGTTATACGAGCAGTACTTC. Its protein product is CASSLGAGLYEQYF.

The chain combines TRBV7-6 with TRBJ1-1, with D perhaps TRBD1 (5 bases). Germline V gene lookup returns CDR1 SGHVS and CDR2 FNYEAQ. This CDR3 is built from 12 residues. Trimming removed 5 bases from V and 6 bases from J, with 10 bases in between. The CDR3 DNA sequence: TGTGCCAGCAGCCCAGGGATCCCTGAAGCTTTCTTT. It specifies CASSPGIPEAFF.

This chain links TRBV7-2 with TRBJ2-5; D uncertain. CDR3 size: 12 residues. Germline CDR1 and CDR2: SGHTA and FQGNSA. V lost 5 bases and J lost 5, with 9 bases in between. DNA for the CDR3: TGTGCCAGCAGCCGAGCACGGGAGACCCAGTACTTC. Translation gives CASSRARETQYF.

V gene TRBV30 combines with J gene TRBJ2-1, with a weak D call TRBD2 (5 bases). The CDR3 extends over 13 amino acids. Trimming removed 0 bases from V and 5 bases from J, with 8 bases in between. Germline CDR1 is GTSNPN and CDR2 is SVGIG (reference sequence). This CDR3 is CAWSVNSDNEQFF. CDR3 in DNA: TGTGCCTGGAGTGTAAATAGCGACAATGAGCAGTTCTTC.

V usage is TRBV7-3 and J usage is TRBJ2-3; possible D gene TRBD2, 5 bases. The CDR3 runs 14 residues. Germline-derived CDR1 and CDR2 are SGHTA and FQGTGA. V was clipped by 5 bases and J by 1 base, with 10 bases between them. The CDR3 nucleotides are TGTGCCAGCAGCCCCGGACTGGGCACAGATACGCAGTATTTT. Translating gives CASSPGLGTDTQYF.

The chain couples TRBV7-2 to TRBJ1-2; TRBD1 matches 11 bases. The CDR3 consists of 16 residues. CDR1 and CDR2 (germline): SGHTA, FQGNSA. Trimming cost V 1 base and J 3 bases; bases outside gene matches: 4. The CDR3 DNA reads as TGTGCCAGCAGCTTAGGAGGACAGGGGGCTGACTATGGCTACACCTTC. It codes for CASSLGGQGADYGYTF.

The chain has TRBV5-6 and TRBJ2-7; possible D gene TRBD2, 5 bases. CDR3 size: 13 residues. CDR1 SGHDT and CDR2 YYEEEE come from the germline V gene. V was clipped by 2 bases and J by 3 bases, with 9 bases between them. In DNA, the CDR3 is TGTGCCAGCAGCTTCGGACTCGGCTACGAGCAGTACTTC. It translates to CASSFGLGYEQYF.

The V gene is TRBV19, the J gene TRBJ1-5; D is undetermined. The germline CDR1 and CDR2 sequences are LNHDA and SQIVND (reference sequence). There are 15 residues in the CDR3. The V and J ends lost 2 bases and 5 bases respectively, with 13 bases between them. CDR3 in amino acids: CASSIWRRVDQPQHF. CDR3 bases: TGTGCCAGTAGTATATGGAGGAGGGTAGATCAGCCCCAGCATTTT.

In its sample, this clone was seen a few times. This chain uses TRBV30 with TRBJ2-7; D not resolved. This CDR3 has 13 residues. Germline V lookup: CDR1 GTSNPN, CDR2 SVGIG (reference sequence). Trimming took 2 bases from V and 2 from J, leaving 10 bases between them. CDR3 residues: CAWSLNRPYEQYF. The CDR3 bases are TGTGCCTGGAGTTTGAACAGACCCTACGAGCAGTACTTC.

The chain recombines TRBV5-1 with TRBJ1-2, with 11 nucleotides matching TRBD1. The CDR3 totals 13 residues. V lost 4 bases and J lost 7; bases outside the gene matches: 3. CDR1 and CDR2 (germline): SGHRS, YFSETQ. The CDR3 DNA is TGCGCCAGCAGCGCCGGGACAGGGGGTGGCTACACCTTC. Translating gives CASSAGTGGGYTF.

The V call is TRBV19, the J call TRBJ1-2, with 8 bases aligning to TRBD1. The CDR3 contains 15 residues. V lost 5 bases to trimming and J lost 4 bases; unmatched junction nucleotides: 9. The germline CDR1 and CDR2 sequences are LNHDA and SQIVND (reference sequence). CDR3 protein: CASSPRDRLPYGYTF. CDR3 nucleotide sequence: TGTGCCAGTAGTCCTCGGGACAGGCTCCCCTATGGCTACACCTTC.

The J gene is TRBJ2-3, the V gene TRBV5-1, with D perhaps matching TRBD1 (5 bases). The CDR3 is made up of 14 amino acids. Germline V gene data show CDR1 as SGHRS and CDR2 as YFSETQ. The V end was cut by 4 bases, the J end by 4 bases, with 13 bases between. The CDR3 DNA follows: TGCGCCAGCAGCCTAACCAGGGCCGCAGATACGCAGTATTTT. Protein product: CASSLTRAADTQYF.